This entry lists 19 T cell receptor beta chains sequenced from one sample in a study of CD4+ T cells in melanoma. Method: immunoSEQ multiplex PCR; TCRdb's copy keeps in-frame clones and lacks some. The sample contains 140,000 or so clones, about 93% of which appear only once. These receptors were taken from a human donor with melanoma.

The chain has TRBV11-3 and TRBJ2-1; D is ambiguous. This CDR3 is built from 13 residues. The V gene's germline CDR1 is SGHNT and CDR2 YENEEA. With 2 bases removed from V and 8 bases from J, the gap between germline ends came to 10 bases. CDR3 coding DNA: TGTGCCAGCAGCTTATATACCTCCGATGAGCAGTTCTTC. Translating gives CASSLYTSDEQFF. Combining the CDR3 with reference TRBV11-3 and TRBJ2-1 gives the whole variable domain EAGVVQSPRYKIIEKKQPVAFWCNPISGHNTLYWYLQNLGQGPELLIRYENEEAVDDSQLPKDRFSAERLKGVDSTLKIQPAELGDSAVYLCASSLYTSDEQFFGPGTRLTVL.

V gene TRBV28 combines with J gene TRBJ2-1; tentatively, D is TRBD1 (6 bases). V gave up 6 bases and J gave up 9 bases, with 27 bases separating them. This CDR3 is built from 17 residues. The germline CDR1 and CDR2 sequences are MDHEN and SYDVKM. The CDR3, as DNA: TGTGCCAGCAGCCTATACCGCCTTAGGCAGGGGTATGCTGAGCAGTTCTTC. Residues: CASSLYRLRQGYAEQFF.

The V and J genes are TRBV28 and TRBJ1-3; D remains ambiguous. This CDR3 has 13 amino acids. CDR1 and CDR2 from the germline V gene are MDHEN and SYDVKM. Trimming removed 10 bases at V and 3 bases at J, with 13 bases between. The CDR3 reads CAILSEDGNTIYF. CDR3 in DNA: TGTGCCATCTTGAGTGAGGATGGAAACACCATATATTTT.

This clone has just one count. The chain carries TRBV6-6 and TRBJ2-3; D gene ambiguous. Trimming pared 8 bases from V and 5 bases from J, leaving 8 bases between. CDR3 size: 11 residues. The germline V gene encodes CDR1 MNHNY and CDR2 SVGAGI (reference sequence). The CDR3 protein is CASAPKDTQYF. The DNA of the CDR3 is TGTGCCAGCGCTCCGAAAGATACGCAGTATTTT.

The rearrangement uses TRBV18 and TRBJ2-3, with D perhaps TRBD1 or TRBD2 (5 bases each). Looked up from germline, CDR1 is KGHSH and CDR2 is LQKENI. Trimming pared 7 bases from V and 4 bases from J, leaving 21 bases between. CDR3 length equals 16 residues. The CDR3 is CASCSHGAAGADTQYF. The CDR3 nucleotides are TGTGCCAGCTGTTCCCACGGGGCGGCTGGAGCAGATACGCAGTATTTT.

For the CDR3, the DNA is TGTGCCAGCAGCCAAGACCGGGTAGATACGCAGTATTTT. The encoded protein is CASSQDRVDTQYF. V is TRBV4-2 and J is TRBJ2-3; D remains unclear. CDR3 length: 13 amino acids. V shed 0 bases and J shed 5 bases, with 6 bases lying between them. Germline CDR1 and CDR2: LGHNA and YNFKEQ.

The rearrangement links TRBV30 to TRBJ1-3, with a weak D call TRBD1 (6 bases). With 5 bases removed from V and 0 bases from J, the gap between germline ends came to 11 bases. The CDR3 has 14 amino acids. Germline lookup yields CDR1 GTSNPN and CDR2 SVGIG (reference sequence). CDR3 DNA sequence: TGTGCCTGGGGACAGATATACTCTGGAAACACCATATATTTT. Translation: CAWGQIYSGNTIYF. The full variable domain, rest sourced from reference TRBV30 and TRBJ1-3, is SQTIHQWPATLVQPVGSPLSLECTVEGTSNPNLYWYRQAAGRGLQLLFYSVGIGQISSEVPQNLSASRPQDRQFILSSKKLLLSDSGFYLCAWGQIYSGNTIYFGEGSWLTVV.

DNA for the CDR3: TGCGCCAGCAGCTTGGTGGGGACAGGGTACTCCTACGAGCAGTACTTC. Translated, it gives CASSLVGTGYSYEQYF. The V call is TRBV5-1, the J call TRBJ2-7; 9 bases are a match to TRBD1. The ends lost 0 bases at V and 0 bases at J; junction bases unmatched: 4. The CDR3 length is 16 residues. Germline V gene lookup returns CDR1 SGHRS and CDR2 YFSETQ.

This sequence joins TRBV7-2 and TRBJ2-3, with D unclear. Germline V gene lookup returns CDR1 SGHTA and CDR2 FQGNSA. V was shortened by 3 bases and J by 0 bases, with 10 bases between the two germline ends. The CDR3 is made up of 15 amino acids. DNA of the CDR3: TGTGCCAGCAGCTTTCAGAAATCTAGCACAGATACGCAGTATTTT. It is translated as CASSFQKSSTDTQYF.

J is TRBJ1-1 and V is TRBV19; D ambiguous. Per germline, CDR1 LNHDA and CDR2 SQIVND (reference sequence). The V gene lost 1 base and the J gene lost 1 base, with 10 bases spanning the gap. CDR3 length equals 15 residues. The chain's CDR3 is CASSIGTLGNTEAFF. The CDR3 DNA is TGTGCCAGTAGTATAGGAACTTTGGGGAACACTGAAGCTTTCTTT.

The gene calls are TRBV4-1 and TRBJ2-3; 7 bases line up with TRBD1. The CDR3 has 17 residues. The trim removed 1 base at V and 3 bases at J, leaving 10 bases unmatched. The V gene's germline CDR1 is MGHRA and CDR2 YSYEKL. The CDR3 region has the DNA TGCGCCAGCAGCCAAGGGGTTCCGGGACAGAGAACAGATACGCAGTATTTT. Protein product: CASSQGVPGQRTDTQYF.

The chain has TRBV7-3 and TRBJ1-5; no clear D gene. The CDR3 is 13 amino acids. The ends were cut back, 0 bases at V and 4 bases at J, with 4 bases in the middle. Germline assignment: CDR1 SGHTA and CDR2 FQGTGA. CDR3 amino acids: CASSLTGNQPQHF. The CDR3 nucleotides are TGTGCCAGCAGCTTAACGGGAAATCAGCCCCAGCATTTT.

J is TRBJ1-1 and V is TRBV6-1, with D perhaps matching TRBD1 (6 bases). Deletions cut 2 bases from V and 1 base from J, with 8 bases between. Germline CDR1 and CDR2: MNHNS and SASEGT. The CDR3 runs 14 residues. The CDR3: CASSENRANTEAFF. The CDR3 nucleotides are TGTGCCAGCAGTGAAAACAGGGCGAACACTGAAGCTTTCTTT.

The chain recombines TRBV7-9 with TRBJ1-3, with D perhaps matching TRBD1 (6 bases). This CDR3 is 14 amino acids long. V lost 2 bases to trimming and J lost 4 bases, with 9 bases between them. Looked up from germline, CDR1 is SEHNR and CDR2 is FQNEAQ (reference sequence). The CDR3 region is CASSLPGGGNTIYF. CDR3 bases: TGTGCCAGCAGCTTACCTGGGGGCGGAAACACCATATATTTT.

The CDR3: CASSSGVNTEAFF. The DNA of the CDR3 is TGTGCCAGCAGCTCAGGGGTGAACACTGAAGCTTTCTTT. The chain employs TRBV2 and TRBJ1-1; possible D gene TRBD1, 6 bases. CDR3 length: 13 amino acids. Trimming cost V 6 bases and J 0 bases, with 8 bases left between them. Per germline, CDR1 SNHLY and CDR2 FYNNEI.

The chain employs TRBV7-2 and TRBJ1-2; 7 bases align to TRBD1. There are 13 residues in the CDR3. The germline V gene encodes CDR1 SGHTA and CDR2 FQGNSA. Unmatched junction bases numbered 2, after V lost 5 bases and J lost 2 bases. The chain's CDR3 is CASSQTGNYGYTF. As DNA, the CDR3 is TGTGCCAGCAGCCAGACAGGGAACTATGGCTACACCTTC.

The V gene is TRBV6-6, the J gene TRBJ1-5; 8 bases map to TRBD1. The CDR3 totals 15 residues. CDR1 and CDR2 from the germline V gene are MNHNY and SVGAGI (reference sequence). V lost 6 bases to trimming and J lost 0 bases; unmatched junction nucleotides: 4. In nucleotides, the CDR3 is TGTGCCAGCAGGTCACAGGGGGTTAGCAATCAGCCCCAGCATTTT. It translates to CASRSQGVSNQPQHF.

DNA of the CDR3: TGCGCCAGCAGTCCAAGGGTCCCTAGCGGGGCTACCGGGGAGCTGTTTTTT. Protein sequence: CASSPRVPSGATGELFF. The chain employs TRBV4-1 and TRBJ2-2, with 9 nucleotides matching TRBD2. The junction had 13 bases not matched to a gene; V was cut back by 6 bases and J by 5 bases. The CDR3 sequence is 17 residues long. Germline CDR1 is MGHRA and CDR2 is YSYEKL.

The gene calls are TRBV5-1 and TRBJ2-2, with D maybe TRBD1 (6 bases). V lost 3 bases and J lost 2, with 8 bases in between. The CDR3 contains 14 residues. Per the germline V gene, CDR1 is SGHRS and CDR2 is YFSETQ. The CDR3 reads CASSWDINTGELFF. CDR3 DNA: TGCGCCAGCAGCTGGGACATCAACACCGGGGAGCTGTTTTTT.